The table lists the clone carrying this TCR beta chain with many counts. Its antigen is unknown. The sample is drawn from a study of T-cell memory formation after mild COVID-19. General study findings and limits: From day 15 to 85, contracting clones were balanced between CD4 and CD8, whereas later expanders leaned toward CD4+.

TCRdb called the 5' RACE reads again in MiXCR, with one record for every CDR3 protein. Among 400,000 to 500,000 distinct CDR3 sequences listed, roughly 20% were seen once. This receptor was identified in an adult woman who had mild COVID-19 (a few samples of this study predate the infection). Cell type and time point are not known. What was sequenced was PBMCs or a T cell subset sorted from them (not recorded which).

CDR3 in DNA: TGCAGCGTTGATGCCAGGGGGGGTGAGACCCAGTACTTC. This gives the protein CSVDARGGETQYF. The genes are TRBV29-1 and TRBJ2-5; perhaps D is TRBD1 or TRBD2 (7 bases each). Germline loops: CDR1 SQVTM, CDR2 ANQGSEA. This CDR3 spans 13 amino acids. Deletions cut 3 bases from V and 5 bases from J, with 13 bases between. Using reference TRBV29-1 and TRBJ2-5 for the parts outside the CDR3, the full variable domain is SAVISQKPSRDICQRGTSLTIQCQVDSQVTMMFWYRQQPGQSLTLIATANQGSEATYESGFVIDKFPISRPNLTFSTLTVSNMSPEDSSIYLCSVDARGGETQYFGPGTRLLVL.